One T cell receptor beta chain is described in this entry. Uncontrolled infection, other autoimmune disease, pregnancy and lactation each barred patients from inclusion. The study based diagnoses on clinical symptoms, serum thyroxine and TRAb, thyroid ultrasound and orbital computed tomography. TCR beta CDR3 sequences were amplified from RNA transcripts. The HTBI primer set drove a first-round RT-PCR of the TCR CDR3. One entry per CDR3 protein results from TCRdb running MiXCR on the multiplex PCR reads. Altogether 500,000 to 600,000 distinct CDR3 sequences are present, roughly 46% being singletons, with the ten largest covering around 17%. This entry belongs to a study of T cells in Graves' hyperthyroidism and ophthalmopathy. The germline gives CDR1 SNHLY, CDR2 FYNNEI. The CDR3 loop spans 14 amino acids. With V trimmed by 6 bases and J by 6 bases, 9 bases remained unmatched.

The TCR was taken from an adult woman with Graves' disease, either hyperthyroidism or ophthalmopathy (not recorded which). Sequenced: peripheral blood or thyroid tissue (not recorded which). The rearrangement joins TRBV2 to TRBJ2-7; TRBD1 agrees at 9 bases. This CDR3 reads CASRDDRGVSEQYF. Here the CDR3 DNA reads TGTGCCAGCAGGGACGACAGGGGGGTCTCCGAGCAGTACTTC.